This record covers a single TCR beta chain. The antigen remains undetermined. The sample is drawn from a study of cytomegalovirus exposure and HLA in healthy donors. Study-wide results and limits: With high specificity and sensitivity, the classifier reportedly diagnosed cytomegalovirus status. TRBV6-2, TRBV6-3 and some other V segments were excluded as indistinguishable.

Primers for the PCR totalled 60 Vbeta and 13 Jbeta. Per the original data handling: A follow-up analysis tallied tens of millions of unique TCR beta chains, some 11 million shared. Data came from immunoSEQ multiplex PCR; TCRdb stores just in-frame clones and leaves some out. The V and J calls and the clone size are those of that table, but D and trimming were determined from the DNA. The sample lists roughly 290,000 clones, roughly 90% occurring once. This CDR3 is built from 15 residues. Germline V gene sequence: CDR1 SGHAT, CDR2 FQNNGV. V lost 0 bases to trimming and J lost 4 bases, with 12 bases between them.

Sequences were obtained from PBMCs. The clonotype originates from a woman between 18 and 30 years old in good health and CMV-seronegative. The rearrangement joins TRBV11-2 to TRBJ1-2, with a possible D match to TRBD1 (5 bases). The CDR3 region has the DNA TGTGCCAGCAGCTTAGACAGGGTGGCTGGCTATGGCTACACCTTC. Its translation: CASSLDRVAGYGYTF. Full variable domain (outside the CDR3, taken from reference TRBV11-2 and TRBJ1-2): EAGVAQSPRYKIIEKRQSVAFWCNPISGHATLYWYQQILGQGPKLLIQFQNNGVVDDSQLPKDRFSAERLKGVDSTLKIQPAKLEDSAVYLCASSLDRVAGYGYTFGSGTRLTVV.